This is a list of T cell receptor beta chains from one sample in a study of T cell responses to AZD1222 COVID-19 vaccine. Repertoires were generated with immunoSEQ multiplex PCR, while TCRdb's copy carries only in-frame clones and drops some. The repertoire includes 150,000 to 200,000 clones, roughly 91% of them detected once, and approximately 0.98% sits in the top ten. Here the sequenced sample was peripheral blood, taken on day 0 of AZD1222 vaccination. Receptors were obtained from an adult in good health. The CDR3 runs from the conserved cysteine through the conserved F or W. The D gene is left open where the match is weak. The size field is filled for only some rows; it gives once, few, many or a size class.

clone_size d_call j_call v_call cdr3_aa cdr3_nt
few - TRBJ2-7 TRBV10-2 CASMLTLPDYEQYF TGCGCCAGCATGCTGACCTTACCCGACTACGAGCAGTACTTC
- - TRBJ2-2 TRBV9 CASSAPGRIVNTGELFF TGTGCCAGCAGCGCCCCGGGAAGGATTGTGAACACCGGGGAGCTGTTTTTT
- - TRBJ1-4 TRBV5-1 CAKGPTGPNEKLFF TGCGCCAAGGGCCCGACAGGACCTAATGAAAAACTGTTTTTT
- - TRBJ1-1 TRBV6-4 CASSVDEGTEAFF TGTGCCAGCAGTGTAGACGAGGGCACTGAAGCTTTCTTT
- TRBD1 TRBJ1-4 TRBV25-1 CASSEGTGQGNEKLFF TGTGCCAGCAGTGAAGGAACGGGACAGGGGAATGAAAAACTGTTTTTT
once TRBD2 TRBJ2-5 TRBV5-4 CASSSTSGGSLGTQYF TGTGCCAGCAGCTCTACTAGCGGGGGGTCCCTAGGGACCCAGTACTTC
once TRBD1 TRBJ1-2 TRBV18 CASSPDRGYGYTF TGTGCCAGCTCACCGGACAGGGGATATGGTTACACCTTC
once - TRBJ2-2 TRBV5-1 CASSFNRVGGELFF TGCGCCAGCAGCTTTAATAGGGTTGGCGGGGAGCTGTTTTTT
once - TRBJ2-7 TRBV2 CASRRQRRGTYEQYF TGTGCCAGCAGGCGCCAGCGGAGGGGAACCTACGAGCAGTACTTC
once - TRBJ2-6 TRBV6-5 CASSYAGANVLTF TGTGCCAGCAGTTACGCCGGGGCCAACGTCCTGACTTTC
- - TRBJ2-3 TRBV10-1 CASSTRDNTDTQYF TGCGCCAGCAGTACTCGGGACAACACAGATACGCAGTATTTT
- TRBD1 TRBJ1-5 TRBV3-1/TRBV3-2 CASSRSGQGATPQHF TGTGCCAGCAGCCGGTCTGGACAGGGGGCGACTCCCCAGCATTTT
once - TRBJ1-3 TRBV2 CASSEKIRNTIYF TGTGCCAGCAGTGAAAAAATCCGAAACACCATATATTTT
- - TRBJ2-3 TRBV7-5 CVRSLGGRTCTDTQYF TGTGTCAGAAGCTTAGGTGGGCGGACGTGCACAGATACGCAGTATTTT
- TRBD1 TRBJ2-5 TRBV18 CASSRDREKTQYF TGTGCCAGCTCAAGAGACAGGGAGAAGACCCAGTACTTC
- - TRBJ1-1 TRBV23-1 CASLHTEAFF TGCGCCAGCCTACACACTGAAGCTTTCTTT
- - TRBJ2-1 TRBV11-3 CASSDTIRGGVPREQFF TGTGCCAGCAGCGATACGATTAGGGGCGGCGTTCCCCGGGAGCAGTTCTTC
- TRBD1 TRBJ1-2 TRBV9 CASSVAVDRAPNYGYTF TGTGCCAGCAGCGTAGCTGTTGACAGGGCTCCCAACTATGGCTACACCTTC
- TRBD1 TRBJ2-2 TRBV6-4 CASRRQGNTGELFF TGTGCCAGCAGAAGACAGGGGAACACCGGGGAGCTGTTTTTT
- - TRBJ1-4 TRBV4-1 CASSQGGGDEKLFF TGCGCCAGCAGCCAAGGTGGAGGGGACGAAAAACTGTTTTTT
- - TRBJ1-2 TRBV29-1 CSALGTGYTF TGCAGCGCTCTGGGGACGGGCTACACCTTC
once - TRBJ1-1 TRBV9 CASSGPGANTEAFF TGTGCCAGCAGTGGACCGGGGGCGAACACTGAAGCTTTCTTT
- TRBD2 TRBJ2-7 TRBV11-3 CASSLEPSFETSGRGPYEQYF TGTGCCAGCAGCTTAGAACCCTCGTTCGAGACTAGCGGGAGGGGCCCCTACGAGCAGTACTTC
few TRBD1 TRBJ1-5 TRBV19 CASRADREGNQPQHF TGTGCCAGTAGAGCCGACAGGGAAGGCAATCAGCCCCAGCATTTT
few - TRBJ2-4 TRBV11-2 CASSSTGTSAPKNIQYF TGTGCCAGCAGCTCTACCGGGACATCGGCCCCCAAAAACATTCAGTACTTC
- - TRBJ2-7 TRBV19 CASSTQGGDYEQYF TGTGCCAGTAGTACACAGGGGGGGGACTACGAGCAGTACTTC
- - TRBJ1-5 TRBV2 CASSRSRVSNQPQHF TGTGCCAGCAGTAGGAGCAGGGTTAGCAATCAGCCCCAGCATTTT
- TRBD1 TRBJ2-7 TRBV18 CASSSRDRVYEQYF TGTGCCAGCTCATCCCGGGACAGGGTGTACGAGCAGTACTTC
- TRBD2 TRBJ2-7 TRBV6-2/TRBV6-3 CASSRGGWPYEQYF TGTGCCAGCAGCCGGGGGGGATGGCCCTACGAGCAGTACTTC
once TRBD2 TRBJ2-5 TRBV15 CATSRMGTSGGAKTQYF TGTGCCACCAGCAGAATGGGGACTAGCGGGGGGGCGAAGACCCAGTACTTC
- - TRBJ2-2 TRBV24-1 CATSDLTGGELFF TGTGCCACCAGTGATTTGACAGGCGGGGAGCTGTTTTTT
- - TRBJ2-2 TRBV11-3 CASSSWGENTGELFF TGTGCCAGCAGCTCCTGGGGGGAGAACACCGGGGAGCTGTTTTTT
- TRBD2 TRBJ2-1 TRBV27 CASSLGLESYNEQFF TGTGCCAGCAGTTTAGGACTAGAATCGTACAATGAGCAGTTCTTC
once - TRBJ1-5 TRBV5-6 CASSLVVGKEPQHF TGTGCCAGCAGCTTGGTGGTTGGGAAAGAGCCCCAGCATTTT
- - TRBJ2-7 TRBV24-1 CATSDRGVHEQYF TGTGCCACCAGTGACAGAGGAGTTCACGAGCAGTACTTC
- - TRBJ2-3 TRBV27 CASSLFRGSGDTQYF TGTGCCAGCAGTTTATTCAGGGGTTCCGGAGATACGCAGTATTTT
- - TRBJ2-3 TRBV9 CASSPWTMADTQYF TGTGCCAGCAGCCCCTGGACCATGGCAGATACGCAGTATTTT
- - TRBJ2-3 TRBV6-2/TRBV6-3 CASSYLARDTQYF TGTGCCAGCAGTTACTTGGCGCGAGATACGCAGTATTTT
- TRBD2 TRBJ2-7 TRBV7-8 CASSFGTSGTSYEQYF TGTGCCAGCAGCTTTGGTACTAGCGGGACATCCTACGAGCAGTACTTC
once - TRBJ2-3 TRBV7-2 CASTFTDTQYF TGTGCCAGCACTTTCACAGATACGCAGTATTTT
- - TRBJ2-7 TRBV9 CASSVTYEQYF TGTGCCAGCAGCGTAACCTACGAGCAGTACTTC
few - TRBJ2-1 TRBV11-3 CASSLDGQNNEQFF TGTGCCAGCAGCTTGGACGGACAAAACAATGAGCAGTTCTTC
once - TRBJ2-7 TRBV5-5 CASSLGWPVGSEQYF TGTGCCAGCAGCTTGGGGTGGCCGGTGGGCTCAGAGCAGTACTTC
- - TRBJ1-4 TRBV29-1 CSYREIDEKLFF TGCAGCTACAGGGAGATTGATGAAAAACTGTTTTTT
- TRBD1 TRBJ2-7 TRBV5-1 CASSMIGTGAPYEQYF TGCGCCAGCAGCATGATAGGGACAGGGGCCCCTTACGAGCAGTACTTC
- - TRBJ2-7 TRBV7-6 CASSLTHPSFGGTPSYEQYF TGTGCCAGCAGCTTAACCCACCCCTCTTTCGGCGGGACTCCATCCTACGAGCAGTACTTC
- - TRBJ1-1 TRBV5-1 CASSTSLTGTEAFF TGCGCCAGCAGCACTAGTCTGACAGGCACTGAAGCTTTCTTT
- - TRBJ2-3 TRBV27 CASSLPGRRPDTQYF TGTGCCAGCAGTCTACCGGGACGCAGACCAGATACGCAGTATTTT
- - TRBJ1-1 TRBV10-3 CAISEDTEAFF TGTGCCATCAGTGAAGACACTGAAGCTTTCTTT
- - TRBJ1-6 TRBV19 CASSFYAGRGKRVNSPLHF TGTGCCAGTAGTTTTTATGCGGGCAGGGGAAAACGAGTAAATTCACCCCTCCACTTT
- TRBD2 TRBJ2-7 TRBV11-2 CASEPAGEAVFYEQYF TGTGCCAGCGAGCCGGCGGGGGAGGCTGTCTTCTACGAGCAGTACTTC
few - TRBJ1-3 TRBV2 CASSESGRIGNTIYF TGTGCCAGCAGTGAATCAGGCAGGATTGGAAACACCATATATTTT
- - TRBJ2-2 TRBV21-1 CASSKESSGELFF TGTGCCAGCAGCAAAGAATCGTCCGGGGAGCTGTTTTTT
once TRBD1 TRBJ1-4 TRBV5-1 CASSLETGGSYEKLFF TGCGCCAGCAGCTTGGAGACAGGGGGCAGTTATGAAAAACTGTTTTTT
- - TRBJ2-6 TRBV5-8 CASTDSGRGQISGANVLTF TGTGCCAGCACCGATTCGGGGAGGGGGCAAATCTCTGGGGCCAACGTCCTGACTTTC
- TRBD1 TRBJ1-1 TRBV28 CASSLVTGVEAFF TGTGCCAGCAGTTTGGTGACAGGGGTTGAAGCTTTCTTT